The rows below give T cell receptor beta chains drawn from one sample of a study of blood T cell repertoires in COVID-19. Some clones are missing from TCRdb's copy, which holds only in-frame ones; the method was immunoSEQ multiplex PCR. The repertoire holds around 80,000 clones, with roughly 82% as singletons. Input material: peripheral blood. The receptors come from a man older than 75 with acute or convalescent COVID-19. The CDR3 runs from the conserved cysteine through the conserved F or W. Fields, in order: V gene, J gene, D gene, clone size, CDR3 DNA, CDR3 protein. The D gene is left open where the match is weak. Only some rows state a clone size, as once, few, many or a class for expanded clones.

TRBV9	TRBJ2-7	TRBD1	-	TGTGCCAGCAGCGTAGGGACAGGGGGGGAGCAGTACTTC	CASSVGTGGEQYF
TRBV6-6	TRBJ1-2	-	-	TGTGCCAGCAGTTACACCAGGAACTATGGCTACACCTTC	CASSYTRNYGYTF
TRBV11-2	TRBJ1-3	-	-	TGTGCCAGCAGCTTCGGTAGTCTGGGGGCCGACTCTGGAAACACCATATATTTT	CASSFGSLGADSGNTIYF
TRBV15	TRBJ1-6	-	-	TGTGCCACCAGCAGAGATCGTTCGCAGGTCAATTCACCCCTCCACTTT	CATSRDRSQVNSPLHF
TRBV9	TRBJ2-2	TRBD2	-	TGTGCCAGCAGCGACAGGAGCGGGGGGAACGGGGAGCTGTTTTTT	CASSDRSGGNGELFF
TRBV12-3/TRBV12-4	TRBJ2-3	-	-	TGTGCCAGCAGCTACACAGATACGCAGTATTTT	CASSYTDTQYF
TRBV6-5	TRBJ1-1	-	-	TGTGCCAGCAGTTCGATTCGGGGGGCTGAAGCTTTCTTT	CASSSIRGAEAFF
TRBV10-3	TRBJ2-1	-	once	TGTGCCATCAGTGATGGGTCGGGGGTTAGGAATGAGCAGTTCTTC	CAISDGSGVRNEQFF
TRBV11-2	TRBJ1-2	TRBD1	-	TGTGCCTCAGGTCAGGGACAGGGTGGCTACACCTTC	CASGQGQGGYTF
TRBV5-6	TRBJ1-5	TRBD1	-	TGTGCCAGCAGCCTGACAGGGCAGCATCAGCCCCAGCATTTT	CASSLTGQHQPQHF
TRBV19	TRBJ1-1	TRBD1	once	TGTGCCAGTAGTATAGGACCAGGGGGGAACACTGAAGCTTTCTTT	CASSIGPGGNTEAFF
TRBV14	TRBJ2-1	TRBD1	-	TGTGCCAGCAGCCAACGGACAGGGAGTCATTCAACCCTCAATGAGCAGTTCTTC	CASSQRTGSHSTLNEQFF
TRBV7-2	TRBJ2-3	-	once	TGTGCCAGCAGCCCTTACAGGGACACAGATACGCAGTATTTT	CASSPYRDTDTQYF
TRBV12-5	TRBJ2-7	TRBD1	-	TGTGCTAGTGGGGCAGGACAGGGGGCTTACGAGCAGTACTTC	CASGAGQGAYEQYF
TRBV18	TRBJ2-3	-	-	TGTGCCAGCTCGGACAGAGCCACAGATACGCAGTATTTT	CASSDRATDTQYF
TRBV10-3	TRBJ2-1	-	-	TGTGCCATCAGTGGATCAACCAACAGGGAGAACAATGAGCAGTTCTTC	CAISGSTNRENNEQFF
TRBV30	TRBJ1-1	TRBD1	-	TGTGCCTGGAGTGTACCCGGACAGGGGGCTGAAGCTTTCTTT	CAWSVPGQGAEAFF
TRBV19	TRBJ1-1	TRBD1	few	TGTGCCGGGGGACAGGGGCACACTGAAGCTTTCTTT	CAGGQGHTEAFF
TRBV5-6	TRBJ1-2	-	-	TGTGCCAGCAGCTTTACAGACAGGATTAACTATGGCTACACCTTC	CASSFTDRINYGYTF
TRBV5-4	TRBJ2-7	-	-	TGTGCCAGCAGCCGCACAGGTAGCTACGAGCAGTACTTC	CASSRTGSYEQYF
TRBV7-9	TRBJ1-2	-	few	TGTGCCAGCAGCTTAGACATCTATGGCTACACCTTC	CASSLDIYGYTF
TRBV7-6	TRBJ1-2	-	-	TGTGCCAGCAGCCCATCGGTGGGGGGGGTGCATGGCTACACCTTC	CASSPSVGGVHGYTF
TRBV7-9	TRBJ1-4	-	-	TGTGCCAGCTCGCTTGGCCCCCTGGAAAAACTGTTTTTT	CASSLGPLEKLFF
TRBV10-3	TRBJ1-1	-	-	TGTGCCATCAGTGAGATTGGGGGCCTGGGCACTGAAGCTTTCTTT	CAISEIGGLGTEAFF
TRBV5-1	TRBJ2-7	TRBD1	-	TGCGCCAGCCGCGTCCGGACAGGGGGTCACGAGCAGTACTTC	CASRVRTGGHEQYF
TRBV19	TRBJ1-5	-	-	TGTGCCAGTAGCGGAGATCAGGGGCATCGGCAGCCCCAGCATTTT	CASSGDQGHRQPQHF
TRBV27	TRBJ2-6	-	-	TGTGCCAGCAGTTTAAAAGGGGTTTCCTCTGGGGCCAACGTCCTGACTTTC	CASSLKGVSSGANVLTF
TRBV9	TRBJ2-3	-	-	TGTGCCAGCAGCGCCCGGGACTTCGGACGCACAGATACGCAGTATTTT	CASSARDFGRTDTQYF
TRBV27	TRBJ1-1	-	-	TGTGCCAGCAGTTCAGTCGGGAACCTCCGAGGGACTGAAGCTTTCTTT	CASSSVGNLRGTEAFF
TRBV6-5	TRBJ1-1	-	-	TGTGCCAGCACAATAGGGGGGAACACTGAAGCTTTCTTT	CASTIGGNTEAFF
TRBV7-3	TRBJ2-1	TRBD2	-	TGTGCCAGCAGCTTAACTGCTAGCGGGGGCTATGAGCAGTTCTTC	CASSLTASGGYEQFF
TRBV6-5	TRBJ1-6	-	-	TGTGCCAGCACCGAGGCGTTGGGAGCCCTCCACTTT	CASTEALGALHF
TRBV5-1	TRBJ1-4	-	-	TGCGCCAGCAGCTTGTGGGAGGGTGAAAAACTGTTTTTT	CASSLWEGEKLFF
TRBV6-5	TRBJ1-2	TRBD1	-	TGTGCCAGCAGCTTAACTCAGGGGGCCTATGGCTACACCTTC	CASSLTQGAYGYTF
TRBV5-5	TRBJ2-3	TRBD1	-	TGTGCCAGCAGCGGACAGGTCACAGATACGCAGTATTTT	CASSGQVTDTQYF
TRBV30	TRBJ2-7	-	few	TGTGCCTGGAGTTATGGGCAGTTGGAAGAGCAGTACTTC	CAWSYGQLEEQYF
TRBV19	TRBJ1-2	TRBD1	-	TGTGCCAGTAGCGAGACAGGGAGCTATGGCTACACCTTC	CASSETGSYGYTF
TRBV9	TRBJ2-3	-	few	TGTGCCAGCAGCCTTCTAGCGAGTAGCACAGATACGCAGTATTTT	CASSLLASSTDTQYF
TRBV19	TRBJ1-2	TRBD1	-	TGTGCCAGTATCCCCAGGACAGGGGGCAGCTATGGCTACACCTTC	CASIPRTGGSYGYTF
TRBV4-1	TRBJ1-2	TRBD1	-	TGCGCCAGCAGCCAAGACCCGACAGGGCGAACATATGGCTACACCTTC	CASSQDPTGRTYGYTF
TRBV7-8	TRBJ2-3	TRBD2	-	TGTGCCAGCAGCTCCCGGGGGGGGGAAGATACGCAGTATTTT	CASSSRGGEDTQYF
TRBV6-5	TRBJ1-2	TRBD1	-	TGTGCCAGCACCAAGGGGGACAGTTCTAACTATGGCTACACCTTC	CASTKGDSSNYGYTF
TRBV12-5	TRBJ1-5	-	-	TGTGCTAGTGGCCTCAGGCCAGACGGCAATCAGCCCCAGCATTTT	CASGLRPDGNQPQHF
TRBV6-1	TRBJ2-3	TRBD1	-	TGTGCCAGCAGTGATAGGACAGGGGTGTCAGATACGCAGTATTTT	CASSDRTGVSDTQYF
TRBV7-9	TRBJ2-1	TRBD2	few	TGTGCCAGCAGCTTAGAAGCGGGGCGTTACAATGAGCAGTTCTTC	CASSLEAGRYNEQFF
TRBV10-3	TRBJ2-3	TRBD2	-	TGTGCCATCAGTGCGGGGGGGCTTACAGATACGCAGTATTTT	CAISAGGLTDTQYF
TRBV5-4	TRBJ2-2	-	once	TGTGCCAGCAGCTTGGACCGAGGGACCGGGGAGCTGTTTTTT	CASSLDRGTGELFF
TRBV5-4	TRBJ1-6	TRBD1	-	TGTGCCAGCAGCGCAAGACAGGGAAGCTCCTATAATTCACCCCTCCACTTT	CASSARQGSSYNSPLHF
TRBV19	TRBJ2-5	TRBD1	-	TGTGCCAGTAGTAAACAGGGGGCTGGAGGGGAGACCCAGTACTTC	CASSKQGAGGETQYF